This record covers a single TCR beta chain. In the authors' methods: By means of reference gene primer amplification, nucleated cell counts were estimated. Sequencing was performed with immunoSEQ multiplex PCR; in TCRdb, only in-frame clones are kept and a portion is missing. V and J calls and clone size are copied from that table; D and trimming were computed from the DNA. The sample lists 150,000 or so clones, approximately 80% occurring once. The data originate from a study of blood T cell repertoires in COVID-19. Study summary: PBMCs, B-cell-depleted T cells, or T cells provided the cDNA or gDNA that made up the material.

Trimming removed 2 bases from V and 7 bases from J, with 15 bases in between. Germline values: CDR1 SGHAT, CDR2 FQNNGV. The CDR3 covers 16 residues. This receptor was taken from a woman in her fifties or sixties with acute or convalescent COVID-19. The chain recombines TRBV11-2 with TRBJ1-6, with D perhaps TRBD1 (6 bases). Sequencing used peripheral blood. This CDR3 is CASSLRGGILNSPLHF. CDR3 sequence (DNA): TGTGCCAGCAGCTTAAGGGGGGGAATTTTGAATTCACCCCTCCACTTT.